Following are 16 T cell receptor beta chains from one sample sequenced in a study of blood T cells in healthy people across ages. It was with a sample-barcoded 5' primer and a J-beta primer mix that a second PCR of roughly 7 to 11 cycles was run. One entry per CDR3 protein, called by TCRdb with MiXCR from the 5' RACE reads. Of approximately 730,000 distinct CDR3 sequences in the sample, roughly 50% are singletons; the top ten hold roughly 40%. The sequencing sample was made of blood. These receptors all come from a man older than 75 in good health.

The chain links TRBV2 to TRBJ2-1; 7 nucleotides match TRBD2. The V and J ends lost 3 bases and 2 bases, in that order; junction bases with no gene match: 7. The CDR3 sequence is 16 residues long. Germline CDR1 reads SNHLY; CDR2 reads FYNNEI. The CDR3 region has the DNA TGTGCCAGCAGTGAGCGGCGGGAGAAGGCCTACAATGAGCAGTTCTTC. The encoded protein is CASSERREKAYNEQFF.

The chain uses TRBV5-1 and TRBJ1-1; possibly TRBD1 for D (5 bases). Trimming took off 0 bases at V and 4 bases at J, with 10 bases between the two ends. Germline V CDR1 and CDR2: SGHRS, YFSETQ. The length of the CDR3 is 14 residues. CDR3 sequence reads: CASSLATGFTEAFF. In DNA form, the CDR3 reads TGCGCCAGCAGCTTGGCAACAGGTTTCACTGAAGCTTTCTTT.

The chain has TRBV29-1 and TRBJ2-7; 8 positions agree with TRBD1. The CDR3 totals 15 residues. CDR1 SQVTM and CDR2 ANQGSEA come from the germline V gene. Germline trimming cut 3 bases from V and 6 bases from J; bases unmatched to any gene: 13. The CDR3 is CSVDAGQGDWGEQYF. CDR3 nucleotides: TGCAGCGTTGATGCCGGACAGGGTGATTGGGGCGAGCAGTACTTC.

This rearrangement joins TRBV20-1 to TRBJ2-4; no clear D. The DNA end favors TRBJ2-7, so the J call may be wrong. Germline CDR1 DFQATT, CDR2 SNEGSKA (reference sequence). The CDR3 spans 14 residues. Written as DNA, the CDR3 is TGCAGTGCTAGATCGGAGCGTACTCTCAACGAGCAGTACTTC. It encodes CSARSERTLNEQYF.

The V call is TRBV20-1, the J call TRBJ2-1, with 7 nucleotides matching TRBD2. There are 15 residues in the CDR3. Germline V gives CDR1 DFQATT, CDR2 SNEGSKA (reference sequence). The J segment lost 1 base and the V segment lost 2 bases, leaving 5 bases of the junction unmatched. CDR3 in DNA: TGCAGTGCTAGACTCGCTAGCGGTTCCTACAATGAGCAGTTCTTC. This sequence encodes CSARLASGSYNEQFF.

Notes on this clonotype: At one end, the junction sequence differs from germline, possibly due to a read error. The chain joins TRBV29-1 to TRBJ2-7; no firm D call. The CDR3 contains 13 residues. Germline V gene data show CDR1 as SQVTM and CDR2 as ANQGSEA. DNA of the CDR3: TGCAGCGCTGAACTGGTAGTCGTCGGCGAGCAGTACTTC. Its translation: CSAELVVVGEQYF.

The chain recombines TRBV24-1 with TRBJ2-3; tentatively, D is TRBD1 (6 bases). Trimming left V 5 bases short and J 6 bases short, with 14 bases between. The germline V gene encodes CDR1 KGHDR and CDR2 SFDVKD. The CDR3 contains 14 residues. CDR3 nucleotide sequence: TGTGCCACCAGTGTATCAGGGGCCGCTGATACGCAGTATTTT. It specifies CATSVSGAADTQYF.

This chain connects TRBV10-3 to TRBJ2-4, with D possibly being TRBD2 (6 bases). The end of the DNA fits TRBJ2-7 better, so the J call may be wrong. Germline CDR1 and CDR2: ENHRY and SYGVKD. The CDR3 loop spans 17 amino acids. CDR3 sequence (DNA): TGTGCCATCAGTGAGTCGAGGCGGGGCTTGGCGTCCTACGAGCAGTACTTC. This encodes CAISESRRGLASYEQYF.

This clonotype was counted a few times. The rearrangement joins TRBV7-2 to TRBJ2-7; 8 bases map to TRBD1. With 3 bases clipped from V and 7 bases from J, the junction kept 11 bases outside the gene matches. Germline V lookup: CDR1 SGHTA, CDR2 FQGNSA. The CDR3 sequence is 15 residues long. CDR3 sequence (DNA): TGTGCCAGCAGCTTTAGCCGGGACAGGAGTCGAGAGCAGTACTTC. Amino acids: CASSFSRDRSREQYF.

This chain joins TRBV11-2 and TRBJ2-3, with D perhaps TRBD2 (6 bases). V was pared by 3 bases and J by 14 bases, with 30 bases between. Germline V lookup: CDR1 SGHAT, CDR2 FQNNGV. The CDR3 totals 17 residues. The CDR3 sequence: CASSLEGGSVPHRYAYF. DNA of the CDR3: TGTGCCAGCAGCTTGGAGGGAGGCTCCGTCCCCCACAGATACGCGTATTTT.

The chain employs TRBV20-1 and TRBJ2-7; weak D call: TRBD2 (5 bases). Germline V gene data show CDR1 as DFQATT and CDR2 as SNEGSKA (reference sequence). The CDR3 loop spans 14 amino acids. Between the trimmed V and J ends, which lost 2 bases and 0 bases, there was a span of 11 bases. The CDR3 region is CSARSRVLSYEQYF. In nucleotides, the CDR3 is TGCAGTGCTAGATCGCGGGTTCTCTCCTACGAGCAGTACTTC.

This clonotype was found once. V gene TRBV20-1 combines with J gene TRBJ2-5; 12 bases match TRBD1. Trimming removed 5 bases from V and 11 bases from J; junction bases left unmatched: 15. CDR3 size: 15 residues. Germline V lookup: CDR1 DFQATT, CDR2 SNEGSKA (reference sequence). As DNA, the CDR3 is TGCAGTGCTTCTCGTCCGGGACAGGGGGCGAGGGAGCAGTACTTC. Its translation is CSASRPGQGAREQYF.

In its sample, this clonotype was seen a few times. The chain has TRBV28 and TRBJ2-5, with unresolved D. The J call may be mistaken, given a closer DNA end match to TRBJ2-7. Germline values: CDR1 MDHEN, CDR2 SYDVKM. The CDR3 covers 14 residues. CDR3 in DNA: TGTGCCAGCAGTTTGGTAGGGCGGAGCCACGAGCAGTACTTC. Amino acid sequence: CASSLVGRSHEQYF.

The chain's CDR3 is CASSQGLALSYEQYF. In DNA, the CDR3 is TGTGCCAGCTCACAAGGACTAGCGCTCTCCTACGAGCAGTACTTC. This sequence joins TRBV18 and TRBJ2-7; 9 positions match TRBD2. Trimming took 4 bases from V and 0 from J; bases not matched to a gene: 4. The CDR3 has 15 residues. Germline V gene lookup returns CDR1 KGHSH and CDR2 LQKENI.

This clonotype was observed a handful of times. This CDR3 is CAIKASGRGQGQYF. In nucleotides, the CDR3 is TGTGCCATCAAAGCTAGCGGGAGGGGACAAGGGCAGTATTTT. The rearrangement uses TRBV10-3 and TRBJ2-3, with 12 bases fitting TRBD2. This CDR3 is 14 amino acids long. The germline V gene has CDR1 ENHRY and CDR2 SYGVKD. Germline trimming cut 7 bases from V and 11 bases from J; bases unmatched to any gene: 10.

This clonotype was seen a few times. The V call is TRBV6-5, the J call TRBJ1-6; D is unclear. This CDR3 region has 17 residues. Trimming removed 1 base from V and 0 bases from J, with 10 bases in between. From germline, CDR1 is MNHEY and CDR2 SVGAGI. CDR3 sequence reads: CASSYLGGSSYNSPLHF. The CDR3 DNA follows: TGTGCCAGCAGTTACTTAGGTGGGAGCTCCTATAATTCACCCCTCCACTTT.